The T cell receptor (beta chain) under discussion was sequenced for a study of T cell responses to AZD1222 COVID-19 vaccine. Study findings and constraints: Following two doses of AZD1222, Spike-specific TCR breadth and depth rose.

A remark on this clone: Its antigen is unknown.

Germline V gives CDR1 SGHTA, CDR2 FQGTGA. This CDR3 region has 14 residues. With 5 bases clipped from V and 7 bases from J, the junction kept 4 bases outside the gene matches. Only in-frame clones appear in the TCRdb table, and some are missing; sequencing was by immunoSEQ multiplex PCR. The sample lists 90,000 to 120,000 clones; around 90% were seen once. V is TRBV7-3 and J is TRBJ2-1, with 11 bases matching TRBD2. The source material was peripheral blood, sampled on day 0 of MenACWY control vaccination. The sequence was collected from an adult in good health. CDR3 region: CASSKGLAENEQFF. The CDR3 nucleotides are TGTGCCAGCAGCAAGGGACTAGCGGAGAATGAGCAGTTCTTC.